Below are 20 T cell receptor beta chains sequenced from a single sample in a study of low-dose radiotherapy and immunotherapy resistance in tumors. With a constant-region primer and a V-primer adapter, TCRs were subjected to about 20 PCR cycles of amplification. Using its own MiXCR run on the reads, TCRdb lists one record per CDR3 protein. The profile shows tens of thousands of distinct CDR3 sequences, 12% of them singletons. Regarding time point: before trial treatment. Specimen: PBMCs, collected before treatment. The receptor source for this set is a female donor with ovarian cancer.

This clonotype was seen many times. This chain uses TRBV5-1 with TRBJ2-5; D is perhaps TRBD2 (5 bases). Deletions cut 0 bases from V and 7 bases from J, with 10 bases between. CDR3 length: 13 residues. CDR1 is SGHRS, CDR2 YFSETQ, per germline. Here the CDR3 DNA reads TGCGCCAGCAGCTTGGACTCCGAGGGGACCCAGTACTTC. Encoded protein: CASSLDSEGTQYF.

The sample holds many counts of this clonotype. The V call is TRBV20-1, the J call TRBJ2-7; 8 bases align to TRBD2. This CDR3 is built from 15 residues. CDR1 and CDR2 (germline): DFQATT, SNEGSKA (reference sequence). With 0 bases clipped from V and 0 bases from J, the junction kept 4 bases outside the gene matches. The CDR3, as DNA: TGCAGTGCTAGAGAGAGCGGGAGCTTCTCCTACGAGCAGTACTTC. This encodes CSARESGSFSYEQYF.

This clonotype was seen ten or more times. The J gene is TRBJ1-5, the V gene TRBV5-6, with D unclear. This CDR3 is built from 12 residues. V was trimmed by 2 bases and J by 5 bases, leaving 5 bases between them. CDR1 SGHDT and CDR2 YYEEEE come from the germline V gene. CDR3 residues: CASSLTDQPQHF. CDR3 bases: TGTGCCAGCAGCTTAACCGATCAGCCCCAGCATTTT. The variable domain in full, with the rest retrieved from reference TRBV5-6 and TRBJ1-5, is DAGVTQSPTHLIKTRGQQVTLRCSPKSGHDTVSWYQQALGQGPQFIFQYYEEEERQRGNFPDRFSGHQFPNYSSELNVNALLLGDSALYLCASSLTDQPQHFGDGTRLSIL.

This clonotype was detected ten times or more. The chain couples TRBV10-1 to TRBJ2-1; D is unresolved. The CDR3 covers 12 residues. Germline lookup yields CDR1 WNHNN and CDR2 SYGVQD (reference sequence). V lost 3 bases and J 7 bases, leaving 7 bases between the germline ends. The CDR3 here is CASSDSGNEQFF. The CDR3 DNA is TGCGCCAGCAGTGATAGTGGTAATGAGCAGTTCTTC.

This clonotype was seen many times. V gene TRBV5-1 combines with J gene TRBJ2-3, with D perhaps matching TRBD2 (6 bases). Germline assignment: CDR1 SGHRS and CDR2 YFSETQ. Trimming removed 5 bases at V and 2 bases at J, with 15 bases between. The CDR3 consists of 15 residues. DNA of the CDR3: TGCGCCAGCAGAGCCCAGGGAGGAGACACAGATACGCAGTATTTT. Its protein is CASRAQGGDTDTQYF.

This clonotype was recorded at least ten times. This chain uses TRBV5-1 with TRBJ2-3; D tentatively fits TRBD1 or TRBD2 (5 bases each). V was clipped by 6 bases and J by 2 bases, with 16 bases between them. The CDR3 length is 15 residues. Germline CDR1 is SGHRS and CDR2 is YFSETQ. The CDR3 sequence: CASIRADFFTDTQYF. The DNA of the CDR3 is TGCGCCAGCATCAGGGCGGACTTTTTCACAGATACGCAGTATTTT.

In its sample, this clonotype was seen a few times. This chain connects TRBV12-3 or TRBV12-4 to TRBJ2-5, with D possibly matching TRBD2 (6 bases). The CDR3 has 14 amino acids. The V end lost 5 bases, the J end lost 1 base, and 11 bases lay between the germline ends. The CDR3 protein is CASSQGLAQETQYF. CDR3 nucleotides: TGTGCCAGCAGTCAGGGACTTGCCCAAGAGACCCAGTACTTC.

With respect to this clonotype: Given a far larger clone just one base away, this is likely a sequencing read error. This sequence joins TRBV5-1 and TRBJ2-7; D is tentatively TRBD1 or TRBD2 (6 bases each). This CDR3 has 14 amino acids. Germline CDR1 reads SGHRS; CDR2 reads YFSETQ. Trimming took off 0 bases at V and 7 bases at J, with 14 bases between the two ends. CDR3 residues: CASSLERGEFEQYF. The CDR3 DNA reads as TGCGCCAGCAGCTTGGAGAGGGGGGAATTTGAGCAGTACTTC.

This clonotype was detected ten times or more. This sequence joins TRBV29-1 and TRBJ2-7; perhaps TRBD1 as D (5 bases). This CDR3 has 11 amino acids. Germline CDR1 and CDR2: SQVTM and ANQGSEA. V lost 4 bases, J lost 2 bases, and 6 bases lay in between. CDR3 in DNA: TGCAGCGTTGTGACAGCCTACGAGCAGTACTTC. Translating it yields CSVVTAYEQYF.

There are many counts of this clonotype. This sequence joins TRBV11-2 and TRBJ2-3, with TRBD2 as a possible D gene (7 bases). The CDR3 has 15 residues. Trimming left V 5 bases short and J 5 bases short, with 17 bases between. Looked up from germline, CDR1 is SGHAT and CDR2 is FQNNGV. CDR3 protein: CASSPSGGAVDTQYF. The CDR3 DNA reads TGTGCCAGCAGCCCCTCGGGGGGCGCGGTAGATACGCAGTATTTT.

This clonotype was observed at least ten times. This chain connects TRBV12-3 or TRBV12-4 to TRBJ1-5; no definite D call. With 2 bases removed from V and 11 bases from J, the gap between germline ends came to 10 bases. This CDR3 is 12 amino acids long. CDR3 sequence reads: CASSLTQESQHF. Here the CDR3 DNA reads TGTGCCAGCAGTTTAACCCAGGAGTCCCAGCATTTT.

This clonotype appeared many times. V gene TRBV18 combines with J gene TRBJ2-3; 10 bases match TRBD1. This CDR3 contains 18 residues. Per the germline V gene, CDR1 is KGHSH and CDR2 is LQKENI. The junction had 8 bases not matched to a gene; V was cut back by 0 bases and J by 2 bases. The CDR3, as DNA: TGTGCCAGCTCACCACCCCTGGACAGGGGGTGGGACACAGATACGCAGTATTTT. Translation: CASSPPLDRGWDTDTQYF.

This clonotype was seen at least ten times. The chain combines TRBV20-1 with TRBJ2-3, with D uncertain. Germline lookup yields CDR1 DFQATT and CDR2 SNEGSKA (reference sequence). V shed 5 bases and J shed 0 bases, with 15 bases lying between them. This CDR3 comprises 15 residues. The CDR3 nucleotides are TGCAGTGCTGCCAAGGGCTCTGGTAGCACAGATACGCAGTATTTT. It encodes CSAAKGSGSTDTQYF.

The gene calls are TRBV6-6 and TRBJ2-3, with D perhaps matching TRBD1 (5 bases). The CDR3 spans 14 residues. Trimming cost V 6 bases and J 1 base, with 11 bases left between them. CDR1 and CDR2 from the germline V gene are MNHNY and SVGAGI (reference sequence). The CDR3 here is CASSLGHGTDTQYF. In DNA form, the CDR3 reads TGTGCCAGCAGCCTCGGACACGGCACAGATACGCAGTATTTT.

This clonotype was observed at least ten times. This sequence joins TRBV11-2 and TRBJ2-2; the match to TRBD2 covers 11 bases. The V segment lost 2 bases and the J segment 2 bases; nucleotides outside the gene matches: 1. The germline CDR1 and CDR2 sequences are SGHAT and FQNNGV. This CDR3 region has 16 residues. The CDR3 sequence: CASSLLAGGNTGELFF. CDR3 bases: TGTGCCAGCAGCTTACTAGCGGGGGGAAACACCGGGGAGCTGTTTTTT.

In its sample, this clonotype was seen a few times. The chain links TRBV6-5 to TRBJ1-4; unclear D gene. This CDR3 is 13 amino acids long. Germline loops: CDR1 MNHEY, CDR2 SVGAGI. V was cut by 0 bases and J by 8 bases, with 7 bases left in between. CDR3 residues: CASSYSPGEKLFF. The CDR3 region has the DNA TGTGCCAGCAGTTACTCCCCGGGCGAAAAACTGTTTTTT.

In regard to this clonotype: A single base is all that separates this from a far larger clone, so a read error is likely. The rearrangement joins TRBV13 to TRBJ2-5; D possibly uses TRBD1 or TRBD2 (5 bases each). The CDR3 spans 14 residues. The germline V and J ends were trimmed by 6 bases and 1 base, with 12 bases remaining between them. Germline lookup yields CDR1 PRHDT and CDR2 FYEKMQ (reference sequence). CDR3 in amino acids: CASRAGTAQETQYF. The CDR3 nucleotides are TGTGCCAGCAGAGCCGGGACGGCCCAAGAGACCCAGTACTTC.

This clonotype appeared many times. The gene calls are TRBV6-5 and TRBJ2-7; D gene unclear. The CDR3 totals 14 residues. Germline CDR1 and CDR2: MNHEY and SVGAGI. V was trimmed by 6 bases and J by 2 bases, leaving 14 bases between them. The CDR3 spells CASRPRARAYEQYF. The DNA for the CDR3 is TGTGCCAGCAGGCCCCGGGCCCGAGCCTACGAGCAGTACTTC.

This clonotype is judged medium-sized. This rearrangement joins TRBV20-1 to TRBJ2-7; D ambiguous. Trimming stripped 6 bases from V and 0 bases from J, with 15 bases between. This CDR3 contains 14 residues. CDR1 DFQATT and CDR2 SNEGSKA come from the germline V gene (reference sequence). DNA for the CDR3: TGCAGTGCCGTTATGCCTCGAGGCTCCTACGAGCAGTACTTC. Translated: CSAVMPRGSYEQYF.

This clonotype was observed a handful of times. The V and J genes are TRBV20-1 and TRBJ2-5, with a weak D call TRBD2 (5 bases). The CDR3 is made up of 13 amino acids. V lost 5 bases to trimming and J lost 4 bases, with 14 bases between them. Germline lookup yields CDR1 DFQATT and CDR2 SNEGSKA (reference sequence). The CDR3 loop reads CSAYRREGETQYF. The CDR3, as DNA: TGCAGTGCTTATCGACGGGAAGGAGAGACCCAGTACTTC.